The present entry profiles one T cell receptor beta chain with its context. This sample was taken from a study of control samples from healthy donors and cancer patients. The germline gives CDR1 LNHDA, CDR2 SQIVND (reference sequence). The CDR3 totals 13 residues. V was trimmed by 8 bases and J by 0 bases, leaving 10 bases between them. Sequenced by immunoSEQ multiplex PCR; TCRdb stores in-frame clones only, minus some. The table has about 89,000 clones, about nine tenths seen once; the top ten hold around 21%. The source material was blood. This sequence originates from a man younger than 45 in good health. The chain links TRBV19 to TRBJ1-2, with D uncertain. The CDR3 region is CASRSISNYGYTF. CDR3 sequence (DNA): TGTGCCAGTCGTAGTATATCTAACTATGGCTACACCTTC.